This section outlines one TCR beta chain sequence together with its context. Trimming removed 7 bases at V and 3 bases at J, with 12 bases between. Germline loops: CDR1 MNHEY, CDR2 SVGAGI. The CDR3 sequence is 13 residues long. This sample was included in a study of blood T cell repertoires in COVID-19. Study background: The United States, Italy and Spain supplied acute and convalescent COVID-19 samples. In each case, the material was cDNA or gDNA derived from T cells, B-cell-depleted T cells, or PBMCs.

In the authors' methods: Estimates of nucleated cell counts were drawn from the amplification of reference gene primers. Sequencing used immunoSEQ multiplex PCR; TCRdb keeps in-frame clones, though not all of them. The D gene and trimming were derived from the DNA, and the V and J assignments and clone size from that table. The sample holds roughly 250,000 clones, more than 65% seen once. The sample consisted of peripheral blood. The origin of this receptor is a middle-aged woman with active or convalescent COVID-19. The gene calls are TRBV6-5 and TRBJ1-2; a weak D match, TRBD1 (5 bases). The CDR3 reads CASKEGLYYGYTF. The CDR3 bases are TGTGCCAGCAAGGAGGGGCTCTACTATGGCTACACCTTC.